The clone carrying this T cell receptor (beta chain) has a handful of counts. No antigen is known for it. CDR3 length: 14 residues. Germline assignment: CDR1 MNHEY and CDR2 SMNVEV (reference sequence). V was shortened by 4 bases and J by 3 bases, with 12 bases between the two germline ends. This specimen belongs to a study of T cell repertoires in cytomegalovirus infection. Looking at the study overall: Public TCR beta signatures were indicative of both CMV infection and a matching HLA type. Regarding the study as a whole: The cumulative frequency of public TCR beta families distinguished individuals who carried CMV together with the relevant HLA. Clonotypes of TCR beta that were HLA-C-restricted and CMV-specific dominated the ex vivo response.

TCRdb re-analysed the reads in MiXCR, keeping a single row per CDR3 protein. The sample carries around 450,000 distinct CDR3 sequences, 31% recorded once. This TCR was recovered from a human donor in good health (CMV status not recorded). Some clones in this sample may be carry-over from other donors' samples. Material for sequencing was PBMCs. The V and J genes are TRBV27 and TRBJ2-5; D possibly matches TRBD1 or TRBD2 (5 bases each). For the CDR3, the DNA is TGTGCCAGCAGTTACCGGGACGCGAAAGAGACCCAGTACTTC. It yields the protein CASSYRDAKETQYF.